A selection of T cell receptor beta chains follows, all from one sample in a study of T cells after yellow fever vaccination. TCRdb called the 5' RACE reads again in MiXCR, with one record for every CDR3 protein. This table holds about 400,000 distinct CDR3 sequences, around 10% found once. Sequences were derived from PBMCs, sampled on the day of the first yellow fever vaccination. These receptors were taken from a man younger than 30 who received the YFV17D yellow fever vaccine. CDR3s include the opening cysteine and the closing phenylalanine or tryptophan. The order of the fields is J gene, D gene, clone size, V gene, CDR3 DNA, CDR3 protein. D genes are given only for firm matches. Clone size, where shown, is once, few, many, or a class for clones that have expanded.

j_gene: TRBJ1-2; d_gene: -; abundance: few; v_gene: TRBV7-2; CDR3nt: TGTGCCAGCAGCCCAATCAGGGGAGGAGGCTACACCTTC; CDR3aa: CASSPIRGGGYTF
j_gene: TRBJ2-3; d_gene: -; abundance: few; v_gene: TRBV9; CDR3nt: TGTGCCAGCAGCGAAAACACAGATACGCAGTATTTT; CDR3aa: CASSENTDTQYF
j_gene: TRBJ1-1; d_gene: -; abundance: -; v_gene: TRBV7-3; CDR3nt: TGTGCCAGCAGCTTAGATTCTCAGATGAACACTGAAGCTTTCTTT; CDR3aa: CASSLDSQMNTEAFF
j_gene: TRBJ2-5; d_gene: -; abundance: -; v_gene: TRBV6-5; CDR3nt: TGTGCCAGCAGTTCCCCGGGCCAAGGAAGAGAGACCCAGTACTTC; CDR3aa: CASSSPGQGRETQYF
j_gene: TRBJ2-3; d_gene: -; abundance: many; v_gene: TRBV5-1; CDR3nt: TGCGCCAGCAGCTTGAACAAGGGGGTAGCAGATACGCAGTATTTT; CDR3aa: CASSLNKGVADTQYF
j_gene: TRBJ2-3; d_gene: -; abundance: -; v_gene: TRBV12-3/TRBV12-4; CDR3nt: TGTGCCAGCAGTACAGCGAGGGGCACAGATACGCAGTATTTT; CDR3aa: CASSTARGTDTQYF
j_gene: TRBJ1-4; d_gene: -; abundance: -; v_gene: TRBV12-3/TRBV12-4; CDR3nt: TGTGCCAGCAGTTACCTCCTTGGGAGAACTAATGAAAAACTGTTTTTT; CDR3aa: CASSYLLGRTNEKLFF
j_gene: TRBJ2-3; d_gene: -; abundance: few; v_gene: TRBV29-1; CDR3nt: TGCAGCGTTCAGGGGAGGACAGATACGCAGTATTTT; CDR3aa: CSVQGRTDTQYF
j_gene: TRBJ2-1; d_gene: TRBD2; abundance: -; v_gene: TRBV6-2/TRBV6-3; CDR3nt: TGTGCCAGCAGTTACCGTGGACTAGCGGTCAATGAGCAGTTCTTC; CDR3aa: CASSYRGLAVNEQFF
j_gene: TRBJ1-5; d_gene: TRBD1; abundance: many; v_gene: TRBV12-3/TRBV12-4; CDR3nt: TGTGCCAGCAGTAGAACCCCGGGACAGGGAGGACAGCCCCAGCATTTT; CDR3aa: CASSRTPGQGGQPQHF
j_gene: TRBJ1-1; d_gene: -; abundance: few; v_gene: TRBV5-5; CDR3nt: TGTGCCAGCAGCCTGTCTTCGGGTTACCAAGAAGCTTTCTTT; CDR3aa: CASSLSSGYQEAFF
j_gene: TRBJ2-7; d_gene: -; abundance: -; v_gene: TRBV9; CDR3nt: TGTGCCAGAAGCGTAGGGGGAGACGAGCAGTACTTC; CDR3aa: CARSVGGDEQYF
j_gene: TRBJ2-1; d_gene: -; abundance: few; v_gene: TRBV7-3; CDR3nt: TGTGCCAGCAGCTTACGAACCCACAATGAGCAGTTCTTC; CDR3aa: CASSLRTHNEQFF
j_gene: TRBJ1-6; d_gene: -; abundance: -; v_gene: TRBV5-1; CDR3nt: TGCGCCAGCAGCTTGGCGGGGGGCCTCATAGGGAATTCACCCCTCCACTTT; CDR3aa: CASSLAGGLIGNSPLHF
j_gene: TRBJ1-5; d_gene: -; abundance: -; v_gene: TRBV20-1; CDR3nt: TGCAGTACATTACGGGGAAACGGCAATCAGCCCCAGCATTTT; CDR3aa: CSTLRGNGNQPQHF
j_gene: TRBJ2-3; d_gene: -; abundance: many; v_gene: TRBV18; CDR3nt: TGTGCCAGCTCACCTACCCGGGATACGCAGTATTTT; CDR3aa: CASSPTRDTQYF
j_gene: TRBJ2-7; d_gene: -; abundance: few; v_gene: TRBV12-3/TRBV12-4; CDR3nt: TGTGCCAGCAGTTTCCAATACGGGATCGAGCAGTACTTC; CDR3aa: CASSFQYGIEQYF
j_gene: TRBJ2-2; d_gene: TRBD2; abundance: many; v_gene: TRBV4-3; CDR3nt: TGCGCCAGCAGCCAACAACTAGCGGGGCGTTCTGGGGAGCTGTTTTTT; CDR3aa: CASSQQLAGRSGELFF
j_gene: TRBJ2-7; d_gene: TRBD2; abundance: few; v_gene: TRBV12-3/TRBV12-4; CDR3nt: TGTGCCAGCAGTTGGGAGACACCGGGGGGCTACGAGCAGTACTTC; CDR3aa: CASSWETPGGYEQYF
j_gene: TRBJ2-3; d_gene: -; abundance: few; v_gene: TRBV5-6; CDR3nt: TGTGCCAGCAGCTGGGGGGGGGCGAGCACAGATACGCAGTATTTT; CDR3aa: CASSWGGASTDTQYF
j_gene: TRBJ2-5; d_gene: -; abundance: few; v_gene: TRBV5-4; CDR3nt: TGTGCCAGCAGCGGACGGGAGACCCAGTACTTC; CDR3aa: CASSGRETQYF
j_gene: TRBJ2-3; d_gene: -; abundance: few; v_gene: TRBV9; CDR3nt: TGTGCCAGCAGCGACCAGGACCTACACACAGATACGCAGTATTTT; CDR3aa: CASSDQDLHTDTQYF
j_gene: TRBJ2-1; d_gene: TRBD1; abundance: few; v_gene: TRBV6-2/TRBV6-3; CDR3nt: TGTGCCAGCAACAGACAGGGGGCGGGATACAATGAGCAGTTCTTC; CDR3aa: CASNRQGAGYNEQFF
j_gene: TRBJ1-3; d_gene: -; abundance: few; v_gene: TRBV20-1; CDR3nt: TGCAGTGCTCAACGGGGGGGAGGGTACGGGTCTGGAAACACCATATATTTT; CDR3aa: CSAQRGGGYGSGNTIYF
j_gene: TRBJ1-6; d_gene: -; abundance: -; v_gene: TRBV3-1; CDR3nt: TGTGCCAGCAGCCAAATAAGGGGTAATTCACCCCTCCACTTT; CDR3aa: CASSQIRGNSPLHF
j_gene: TRBJ1-5; d_gene: -; abundance: -; v_gene: TRBV20-1; CDR3nt: TGCAGTGCTAGTAAGGGTGGTAGCAATCAGCCCCAGCATTTT; CDR3aa: CSASKGGSNQPQHF
j_gene: TRBJ2-4; d_gene: TRBD1; abundance: -; v_gene: TRBV10-3; CDR3nt: TGTGCCATCAGTGTTTCCCAGGGGGTTGACAAAAACATTCAGTACTTC; CDR3aa: CAISVSQGVDKNIQYF
j_gene: TRBJ2-2; d_gene: TRBD1; abundance: few; v_gene: TRBV28; CDR3nt: TGTGCCAGCAGCCTTACAGGGGACACCGGGGAGCTGTTTTTT; CDR3aa: CASSLTGDTGELFF
j_gene: TRBJ2-1; d_gene: -; abundance: many; v_gene: TRBV5-1; CDR3nt: TGCGCCAGCAGCTTGGGGCGGGACAATGAGCAGTTCTTC; CDR3aa: CASSLGRDNEQFF
j_gene: TRBJ1-6; d_gene: -; abundance: many; v_gene: TRBV6-5; CDR3nt: TGTGCCAGCAGATTACAGAGCTCCTATAATTCACCCCTCCACTTT; CDR3aa: CASRLQSSYNSPLHF
j_gene: TRBJ2-5; d_gene: TRBD2; abundance: few; v_gene: TRBV5-1; CDR3nt: TGCGCCAGCAGCTCCGGTGGACTAGCGGGCTTCCAAGAGACCCAGTACTTC; CDR3aa: CASSSGGLAGFQETQYF
j_gene: TRBJ1-2; d_gene: -; abundance: few; v_gene: TRBV5-6; CDR3nt: TGTGCCAGCAGTTTGACAGCTTCATTTAACTATGGCTACACCTTC; CDR3aa: CASSLTASFNYGYTF
j_gene: TRBJ2-4; d_gene: TRBD2; abundance: -; v_gene: TRBV11-2; CDR3nt: TGTGCCAGCAGCACCGGGACTAGCGGGCCCAAAAACATTCAGTACTTC; CDR3aa: CASSTGTSGPKNIQYF
j_gene: TRBJ2-7; d_gene: TRBD1; abundance: few; v_gene: TRBV12-3/TRBV12-4; CDR3nt: TGTGCCAGCAGTTTACGGGTGGGACAGCCCTACGAGCAGTACTTC; CDR3aa: CASSLRVGQPYEQYF
j_gene: TRBJ1-1; d_gene: -; abundance: -; v_gene: TRBV20-1; CDR3nt: TGCAGTGTCACCGGTCCTAGGGACACTGAAGCTTTCTTT; CDR3aa: CSVTGPRDTEAFF
j_gene: TRBJ1-1; d_gene: -; abundance: many; v_gene: TRBV7-2; CDR3nt: TGTGCCAGCAGCCCCCAGATTGAAGCTTTCTTT; CDR3aa: CASSPQIEAFF
j_gene: TRBJ1-5; d_gene: -; abundance: many; v_gene: TRBV2; CDR3nt: TGTGCCAGCAGTGACATAGGAGGAGATCAGCCCCAGCATTTT; CDR3aa: CASSDIGGDQPQHF
j_gene: TRBJ1-1; d_gene: -; abundance: few; v_gene: TRBV20-1; CDR3nt: TGCAGTGCTACCTACAGGGAGGGCAGCACTGAAGCTTTCTTT; CDR3aa: CSATYREGSTEAFF
j_gene: TRBJ1-1; d_gene: -; abundance: -; v_gene: TRBV4-1; CDR3nt: TGCGCCAGCAGCCAAGAGGCAGGAGGGAACACTGAAGCTTTCTTT; CDR3aa: CASSQEAGGNTEAFF
j_gene: TRBJ2-2; d_gene: TRBD1; abundance: few; v_gene: TRBV25-1; CDR3nt: TGTGCCAGCAATCCGGACAGGGGTGCAGCGAACACCGGGGAGCTGTTTTTT; CDR3aa: CASNPDRGAANTGELFF
j_gene: TRBJ2-7; d_gene: -; abundance: -; v_gene: TRBV27; CDR3nt: TGTGCCAGCAGAACCTCAGGGCCCCTCGAGCAGTACTTC; CDR3aa: CASRTSGPLEQYF
j_gene: TRBJ2-3; d_gene: -; abundance: -; v_gene: TRBV5-1; CDR3nt: TGCGCCAGCAGCTTAAGGGCGGGCACAGATACGCAGTATTTT; CDR3aa: CASSLRAGTDTQYF
j_gene: TRBJ2-2; d_gene: -; abundance: many; v_gene: TRBV12-3/TRBV12-4; CDR3nt: TGTGCCAGCAGTCTGGACCCAAACACCGGGGAGCTGTTTTTT; CDR3aa: CASSLDPNTGELFF
j_gene: TRBJ2-3; d_gene: -; abundance: -; v_gene: TRBV12-5; CDR3nt: TGTGCTAGTGGCCGCCCGGGACCTAGCACAGATACGCAGTATTTT; CDR3aa: CASGRPGPSTDTQYF
j_gene: TRBJ1-2; d_gene: TRBD1; abundance: few; v_gene: TRBV4-2; CDR3nt: TGTGCCAGCAGCCAACTGGGACAGGGGGCGCACGGCTACACCTTC; CDR3aa: CASSQLGQGAHGYTF
j_gene: TRBJ1-5; d_gene: -; abundance: -; v_gene: TRBV7-2; CDR3nt: TGTGCCAGCAGCTTACACAGGGCCGCCGGGCCCCAGCATTTT; CDR3aa: CASSLHRAAGPQHF
j_gene: TRBJ1-1; d_gene: -; abundance: many; v_gene: TRBV27; CDR3nt: TGTGCCAGCAGTTTATCCGTGGGGGGAACCATGAACACTGAAGCTTTCTTT; CDR3aa: CASSLSVGGTMNTEAFF
j_gene: TRBJ2-1; d_gene: -; abundance: -; v_gene: TRBV14; CDR3nt: TGTGCCAGCAGCTTCACTAGCTACAATGAGCAGTTCTTC; CDR3aa: CASSFTSYNEQFF